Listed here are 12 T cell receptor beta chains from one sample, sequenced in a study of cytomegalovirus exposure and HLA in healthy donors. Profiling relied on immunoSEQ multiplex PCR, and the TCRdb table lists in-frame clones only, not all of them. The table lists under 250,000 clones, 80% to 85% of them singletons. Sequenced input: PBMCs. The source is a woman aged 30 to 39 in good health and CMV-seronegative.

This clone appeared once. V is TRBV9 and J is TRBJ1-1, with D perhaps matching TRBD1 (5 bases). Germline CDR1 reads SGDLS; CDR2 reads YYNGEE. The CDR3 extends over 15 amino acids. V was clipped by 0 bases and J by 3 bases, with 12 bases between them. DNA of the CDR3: TGTGCCAGCAGCGTAGCTGGGGCCCCGCACACTGAAGCTTTCTTT. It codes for CASSVAGAPHTEAFF.

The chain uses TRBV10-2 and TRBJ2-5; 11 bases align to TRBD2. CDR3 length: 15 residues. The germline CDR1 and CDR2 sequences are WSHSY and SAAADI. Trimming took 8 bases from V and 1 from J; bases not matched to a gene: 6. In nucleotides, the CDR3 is TGCGCCAGCCGCAGGACTAGCGGGTCCCAAGAGACCCAGTACTTC. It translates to CASRRTSGSQETQYF.

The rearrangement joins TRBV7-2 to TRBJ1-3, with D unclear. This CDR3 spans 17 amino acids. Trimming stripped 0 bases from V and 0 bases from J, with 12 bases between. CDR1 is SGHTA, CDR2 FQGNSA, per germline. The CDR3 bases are TGTGCCAGCAGCTTAGCGCGTCAACGGAGCTCTGGAAACACCATATATTTT. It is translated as CASSLARQRSSGNTIYF.

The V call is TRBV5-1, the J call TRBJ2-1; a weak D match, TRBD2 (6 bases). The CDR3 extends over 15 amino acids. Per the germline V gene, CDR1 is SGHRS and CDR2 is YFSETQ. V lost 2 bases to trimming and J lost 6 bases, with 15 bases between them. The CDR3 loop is CASSFIGRGLNEQFF. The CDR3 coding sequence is TGCGCCAGCAGCTTCATCGGGAGAGGTCTCAATGAGCAGTTCTTC.

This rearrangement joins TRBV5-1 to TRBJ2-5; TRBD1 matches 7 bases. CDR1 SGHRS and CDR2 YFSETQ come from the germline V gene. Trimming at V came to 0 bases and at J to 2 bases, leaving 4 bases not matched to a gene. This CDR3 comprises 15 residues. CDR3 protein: CASSLALGQQETQYF. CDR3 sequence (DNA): TGCGCCAGCAGCTTGGCTTTGGGACAGCAAGAGACCCAGTACTTC.

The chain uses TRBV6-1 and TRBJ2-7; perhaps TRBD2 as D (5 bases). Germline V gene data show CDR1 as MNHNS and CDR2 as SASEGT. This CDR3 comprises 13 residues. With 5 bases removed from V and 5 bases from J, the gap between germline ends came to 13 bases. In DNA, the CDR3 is TGTGCCAGCAGTATAGCGAGGCGGGACGAGCAGTACTTC. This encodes CASSIARRDEQYF.

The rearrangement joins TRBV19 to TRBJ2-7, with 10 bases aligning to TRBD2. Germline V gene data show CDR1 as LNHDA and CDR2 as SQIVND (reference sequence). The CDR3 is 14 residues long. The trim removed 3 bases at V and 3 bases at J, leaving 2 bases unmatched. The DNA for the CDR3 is TGTGCCAGTAGTATTGCTAGCGGGAGCTACGAGCAGTACTTC. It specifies CASSIASGSYEQYF.

CDR3: CASSDRTVSSTRAFF. As DNA, the CDR3 is TGTGCCAGCAGTGATAGGACAGTTTCATCTACCAGGGCTTTCTTT. This chain joins TRBV25-1 and TRBJ1-1; D might be TRBD1 (6 bases). V was trimmed by 3 bases and J by 11 bases, leaving 22 bases between them. The CDR3 covers 15 residues. CDR1 MGHDK and CDR2 SYGVNS come from the germline V gene. The full variable domain, its missing parts supplied by reference TRBV25-1 and TRBJ1-1, is EADIYQTPRYLVIGTGKKITLECSQTMGHDKMYWYQQDPGMELHLIHYSYGVNSTEKGDLSSESTVSRIRTEHFPLTLESARPSHTSQYLCASSDRTVSSTRAFFGQGTRLTVV.

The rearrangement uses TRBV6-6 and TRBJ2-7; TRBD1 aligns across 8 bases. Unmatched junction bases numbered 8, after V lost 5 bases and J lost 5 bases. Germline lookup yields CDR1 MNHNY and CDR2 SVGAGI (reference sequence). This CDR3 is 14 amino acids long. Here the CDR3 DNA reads TGTGCCAGCAGTGCGGACAGGGTAAGCCACGAGCAGTACTTC. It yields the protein CASSADRVSHEQYF.

The CDR3 is CSVGQGQNWDGYTF. CDR3 nucleotide sequence: TGCAGCGTAGGACAGGGGCAGAACTGGGATGGCTACACCTTC. This rearrangement joins TRBV29-1 to TRBJ1-2; 9 bases align to TRBD1. The V gene end was trimmed by 6 bases and the J gene end by 6 bases; junction bases not matched to a gene: 11. This CDR3 contains 14 residues. Germline V lookup: CDR1 SQVTM, CDR2 ANQGSEA.

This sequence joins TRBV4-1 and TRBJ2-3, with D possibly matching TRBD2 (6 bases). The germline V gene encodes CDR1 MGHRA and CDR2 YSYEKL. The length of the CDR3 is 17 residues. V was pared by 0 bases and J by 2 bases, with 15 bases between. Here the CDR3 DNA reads TGCGCCAGCAGCCAAGATCCGGGACTGCCATACACAGATACGCAGTATTTT. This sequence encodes CASSQDPGLPYTDTQYF.

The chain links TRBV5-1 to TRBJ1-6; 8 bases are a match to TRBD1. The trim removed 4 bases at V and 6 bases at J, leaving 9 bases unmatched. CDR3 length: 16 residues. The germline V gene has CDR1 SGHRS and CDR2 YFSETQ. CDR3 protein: CASSLPGTGTNSPLHF. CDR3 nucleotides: TGCGCCAGCAGCCTCCCCGGGACAGGAACTAATTCACCCCTCCACTTT.